This T cell receptor beta chain was profiled in a study of Graves' ophthalmopathy and Graves' hyperthyroidism. Looked up from germline, CDR1 is ENHRY and CDR2 is SYGVKD. The CDR3 covers 13 residues. The V end lost 10 bases, the J end lost 4 bases, and 14 bases lay between the germline ends. This clonotype was detected ten times or more. RNA served as the template for amplifying TCR beta CDR3 regions. Second-round multiplex PCR came after first-round RT-PCR with HTBI primers. MiXCR, applied by TCRdb to the multiplex PCR reads, yields one record per CDR3 protein. The sample has around 670,000 distinct CDR3 sequences, roughly two fifths seen once.

The sequenced material came from peripheral blood. This chain uses TRBV10-3 with TRBJ1-5; D is possibly TRBD1 (5 bases). This TCR was recovered from an adult man with Graves' ophthalmopathy. The CDR3, as DNA: TGTGCCACTCGGCCGGGGCCGAATCAGCCCCAGCATTTT. Translated, it gives CATRPGPNQPQHF.